The 4 T cell receptor beta chains given below trace back to one sample, sequenced in a study of blood T cells in healthy people across ages. It was with a sample-barcoded 5' primer and a J-beta primer mix that a second PCR of roughly 7 to 12 cycles was run. Using its own MiXCR run on the 5' RACE reads, TCRdb lists one record per CDR3 protein. This sample carries some 1.1 million distinct CDR3 sequences, 35% to 40% of them seen once, and the ten largest clones take around 12%. The sequencing input was blood. These receptors were obtained from a man younger than 30 in good health.

This clonotype came up many times. The chain recombines TRBV6-2 or TRBV6-3 with TRBJ1-2; a weak D match, TRBD1 (5 bases). Germline V gives CDR1 MNHEY, CDR2 SVGEGT. This CDR3 comprises 14 residues. Trimming shortened V by 4 bases and J by 4 bases, and 13 bases separated the two germline ends. This CDR3 reads CASSSGTLTYGYTF. As DNA, the CDR3 is TGTGCCAGCAGTTCCGGGACGTTGACCTATGGCTACACCTTC.

This chain links TRBV20-1 with TRBJ2-7; D uncertain. Trimming pared 2 bases from V and 2 bases from J, leaving 13 bases between. Germline CDR1 reads DFQATT; CDR2 reads SNEGSKA (reference sequence). CDR3 length: 14 residues. Here the CDR3 DNA reads TGCAGTGCTAGACCCGAGTCCTCGCCCTACGAGCAGTACTTC. Its protein is CSARPESSPYEQYF.

In this sample, this clonotype turned up a few times. The chain couples TRBV5-1 to TRBJ1-1; the match to TRBD1 covers 7 bases. Per germline, CDR1 SGHRS and CDR2 YFSETQ. This CDR3 spans 14 amino acids. The trim removed 2 bases at V and 5 bases at J, leaving 6 bases unmatched. The CDR3: CASSFDRVGTEAFF. DNA of the CDR3: TGCGCCAGCAGCTTCGACAGGGTTGGGACTGAAGCTTTCTTT.

About this clonotype itself: A junction boundary mismatches the germline segment, possibly from a read error. DNA for the CDR3: TGTGCTAGCAGCCGACAGGGAGGAGCAGATGCGCAGTATTTT. It specifies CASSRQGGADAQYF. V is TRBV7-7 and J is TRBJ2-3; D perhaps matches TRBD1 (7 bases). The V gene's germline CDR1 is SSHAT and CDR2 FNYEAQ (reference sequence). The CDR3 extends over 14 amino acids. The whole variable domain, filled in from reference TRBV7-7 and TRBJ2-3, reads GAGVSQSPRYKVTKRGQDVTLRCDPISSHATLYWYQQALGQGPEFLTYFNYEAQPDKSGLPSDRFSAERPEGSISTLTIQRTEQRDSAMYRCASSRQGGADAQYFGPGTRLTVL.